The 11 T cell receptor beta chains presented below share a single source sample, sequenced in a study of T cell responses to AZD1222 COVID-19 vaccine (dated by TCRdb to about 2021). The time point tag for this specimen amounts to: about 28 days (+/-7) after the second vaccine dose. Library preparation used the immunoSEQ multiplex PCR assay. Drawn from immuneACCESS, this table holds only the in-frame rearrangements with V and J called that TCRdb kept. Clones are partly lost; checked studies trace under half to an unresolved V gene and leave the rest unexplained. For this sample there are some 98,000 clones; around nine tenths appear just once. The ten biggest clones cover about 15% of the sample. This material consisted of peripheral blood, taken 28 days after the second AZD1222 dose. The receptors stem from an adult who received the AZD1222 COVID-19 vaccine.

This rearrangement joins TRBV7-2 to TRBJ2-3; 9 nucleotides match TRBD2. The CDR3 runs to 14 residues. CDR1 and CDR2 from the germline V gene are SGHTA and FQGNSA. Trimming cost V 4 bases and J 4 bases; bases outside gene matches: 3. CDR3 bases: TGTGCCAGCAGCTCCGGACTAGCGTCAGATACGCAGTATTTT. Translated: CASSSGLASDTQYF.

J is TRBJ2-1 and V is TRBV7-9; TRBD2 agrees at 10 bases. The CDR3 has 15 amino acids. With V trimmed by 4 bases and J by 8 bases, 8 bases remained unmatched. CDR1 SEHNR and CDR2 FQNEAQ come from the germline V gene (reference sequence). CDR3 residues: CASSSAGGLLDEQFF. The CDR3 region has the DNA TGTGCCAGCAGCTCAGCGGGAGGGCTGCTTGATGAGCAGTTCTTC.

The chain employs TRBV12-3 or TRBV12-4 and TRBJ2-1, with D tentatively TRBD1 (5 bases). V shed 3 bases and J shed 9 bases, with 12 bases lying between them. CDR3 size: 13 residues. CDR3 sequence: CASSLPPGSEQFF. In DNA, the CDR3 is TGTGCCAGCAGTTTGCCCCCAGGGTCTGAGCAGTTCTTC.

The chain recombines TRBV5-1 with TRBJ1-3; possibly TRBD1 for D (5 bases). This CDR3 comprises 14 residues. Per the germline V gene, CDR1 is SGHRS and CDR2 is YFSETQ. Trimming left V 0 bases short and J 7 bases short, with 11 bases between. The CDR3 coding sequence is TGCGCCAGCAGCTTGGCCGTAGGGACGAACACCATATATTTT. It yields the protein CASSLAVGTNTIYF.

V is TRBV6-2 or TRBV6-3 and J is TRBJ2-5, with 9 bases aligning to TRBD2. The CDR3 has 16 residues. V was clipped by 6 bases and J by 1 base; unmatched bases: 9. Germline V lookup: CDR1 MNHEY, CDR2 SVGEGT. Here the CDR3 reads CASSIGLASFQETQYF. The CDR3, as DNA: TGTGCCAGCAGCATAGGACTAGCGTCGTTCCAAGAGACCCAGTACTTC.

This rearrangement joins TRBV15 to TRBJ1-2; 10 nucleotides line up with TRBD1. V shed 0 bases, J shed 8 bases, and the junction held 9 bases outside the gene matches. The CDR3 loop spans 16 amino acids. CDR1 is LNHNV and CDR2 is YYDKDF in the germline V gene (reference sequence). CDR3 in amino acids: CATSRERGQGMGGYTF. In DNA form, the CDR3 reads TGTGCCACCAGCAGAGAGCGGGGACAGGGGATGGGCGGCTACACCTTC.

This chain uses TRBV6-6 with TRBJ2-1; weak D call: TRBD1 (6 bases). CDR1 and CDR2 from the germline V gene are MNHNY and SVGAGI (reference sequence). The CDR3 has 15 residues. Trimming cost V 7 bases and J 4 bases, with 17 bases left between them. The CDR3 is CASNENLDSYNEQFF. Written as DNA, the CDR3 is TGTGCCAGCAACGAAAACCTGGACAGTTACAATGAGCAGTTCTTC.

This clone was recorded only once. The CDR3 reads CATDRDSPLHF. CDR3 sequence (DNA): TGTGCTACAGACCGAGACTCACCCCTCCACTTT. The chain couples TRBV7-9 to TRBJ1-6; D remains unclear. The CDR3 has 11 residues. Germline loops: CDR1 SEHNR, CDR2 FQNEAQ (reference sequence).

The chain joins TRBV7-6 to TRBJ1-4; 8 bases map to TRBD1. The V gene end was trimmed by 2 bases and the J gene end by 8 bases; junction bases not matched to a gene: 7. The length of the CDR3 is 15 residues. Germline V gene data show CDR1 as SGHVS and CDR2 as FNYEAQ. This chain's CDR3 is CASSLYQGAREKLFF. The CDR3 DNA is TGTGCCAGCAGCTTATACCAGGGGGCTCGAGAAAAACTGTTTTTT.

V is TRBV29-1 and J is TRBJ2-7; TRBD2 matches at 8 bases. The CDR3 runs 12 residues. From germline, CDR1 is SQVTM and CDR2 ANQGSEA. Germline trimming cut 6 bases from V and 2 bases from J; bases unmatched to any gene: 3. The DNA of the CDR3 is TGCAGCGTCGGGGGGGCGGCCTACGAGCAGTACTTC. Protein sequence: CSVGGAAYEQYF.

V is TRBV12-5 and J is TRBJ2-7; no definite D call. Trimming stripped 6 bases from V and 3 bases from J, with 18 bases between. Germline CDR1 and CDR2: LGHNT and FRNRAP. This CDR3 is built from 15 residues. The CDR3 sequence: CASGEGQVGIYEQYF. The CDR3 nucleotides read TGTGCTAGTGGAGAAGGGCAGGTGGGGATCTACGAGCAGTACTTC.